The 8 T cell receptor beta chains listed next were all sequenced from one sample in a study of blood T cell repertoires in COVID-19. Profiled with immunoSEQ multiplex PCR; TCRdb holds only in-frame clones, not every one. This sample has 150,000 to 200,000 clones, with 84% found just once. The sample taken for sequencing was peripheral blood. All receptors come from a man between 40 and 49 years old who had recovered from COVID-19.

The chain carries TRBV6-5 and TRBJ2-7, with a possible D match to TRBD1 (6 bases). This CDR3 comprises 15 residues. The V end lost 4 bases, the J end lost 2 bases, and 15 bases lay between the germline ends. Germline-derived CDR1 and CDR2 are MNHEY and SVGAGI. In nucleotides, the CDR3 is TGTGCCAGCAGTTTACTGAGGACAGAAGCCTACGAGCAGTACTTC. Encoded protein: CASSLLRTEAYEQYF.

The chain couples TRBV6-5 to TRBJ2-3; D may be TRBD1 (6 bases). This CDR3 is built from 12 residues. Per germline, CDR1 MNHEY and CDR2 SVGAGI. V was trimmed by 7 bases and J by 6 bases, leaving 11 bases between them. The CDR3 protein is CASTTGPDTQYF. The CDR3 nucleotides are TGTGCCAGCACCACAGGGCCTGATACGCAGTATTTT.

The rearrangement links TRBV3-1 (or the pseudogene TRBV3-2) to TRBJ2-7, with D maybe TRBD2 (5 bases). Germline loops: CDR1 LGHDT, CDR2 YNNKEL (reference sequence). CDR3 length: 16 amino acids. The V and J ends lost 2 bases and 6 bases respectively, with 20 bases between them. CDR3 bases: TGTGCCAGCAGCCAAAGCCGCGGGTCCTTAAGGGTCGAGCAGTACTTC. It translates to CASSQSRGSLRVEQYF.

The CDR3 sequence is CAWCTRGGWEQYF. In nucleotides, the CDR3 is TGTGCCTGGTGTACACGAGGGGGTTGGGAGCAGTACTTC. This rearrangement joins TRBV30 to TRBJ2-7; D might be TRBD1 (6 bases). The CDR3 extends over 13 amino acids. V gave up 5 bases and J gave up 7 bases, with 18 bases separating them. Germline CDR1 reads GTSNPN; CDR2 reads SVGIG (reference sequence).

J is TRBJ2-3 and V is TRBV5-4; 9 bases fit TRBD2. The V and J ends lost 0 bases and 0 bases, in that order; junction bases with no gene match: 11. Germline lookup yields CDR1 SGHNT and CDR2 YYREEE (reference sequence). There are 19 residues in the CDR3. The CDR3 coding sequence is TGTGCCAGCAGCTTGGGCGGGAGGGCCACTCACACTAGCACAGATACGCAGTATTTT. This translates into CASSLGGRATHTSTDTQYF.

This clone was found once. Additional DNA sequences in this sample encode the identical CDR3. The chain is built from TRBV30 and TRBJ2-1, with unresolved D. Trimming left V 0 bases short and J 9 bases short, with 6 bases between. CDR1 and CDR2 (germline): GTSNPN, SVGIG (reference sequence). CDR3 size: 11 residues. For the CDR3, the DNA is TGTGCCTGGAGTGTTGGCGGTGAGCAGTTCTTC. It encodes CAWSVGGEQFF.

This chain connects TRBV11-2 to TRBJ1-2, with TRBD1 as a possible D gene (6 bases). Germline V gene data show CDR1 as SGHAT and CDR2 as FQNNGV. The CDR3 length is 15 residues. With 0 bases removed from V and 3 bases from J, the gap between germline ends came to 11 bases. The CDR3 DNA reads as TGTGCCAGCAGCTTAGACGGGGACACTTACTATGGCTACACCTTC. Translation gives CASSLDGDTYYGYTF.

The rearrangement joins TRBV21-1 to TRBJ2-1; the listed D gene, TRBD2, was not tested against the DNA. TRBV21-1 corresponds to a pseudogene. This CDR3 is 16 amino acids long. The CDR3 bases are TGTGCCAGCAGCAAAGGGGGATTTGCGGGGGACAATGAGCAGTTCTTC. Its translation is CASSKGGFAGDNEQFF.